A selection of T cell receptor beta chains follows, all from one sample in a study of CD8+ T cells in alopecia areata. The data were produced by immunoSEQ multiplex PCR, yet TCRdb's version contains in-frame clones alone and is incomplete. The sample has over 200,000 clones, under 70% seen once. Here the sequenced sample was CD4+ T cells sorted from blood, taken at week 4, from a patient treated with tofacitinib. The source of these receptors is a human donor with alopecia areata. The conserved cysteine and the conserved F or W are not part of the CDR3 here. D genes are given only for firm matches.

TRBJ2-5	TRBV11-3	TRBD2	ASSPSGGGETQY
TRBJ2-5	TRBV2	TRBD2	ASKGEGETQY
TRBJ2-7	TRBV6-6	-	ASREGAYEQY
TRBJ2-2	TRBV7-8	TRBD2	ASREGLAGNTGELF
TRBJ1-3	TRBV9	-	ASSAYSGTGNTIY
TRBJ2-1	TRBV29-1	-	SALEAWQF
TRBJ2-1	TRBV19	TRBD2	ASAPGGLAGGKEQF
TRBJ2-1	TRBV21-1	-	ASSKEGSSGYNEQF
TRBJ1-1	TRBV6-6	-	ASSYEEGNTEAF
TRBJ2-3	TRBV5-6	TRBD2	ASSFRGGVVDTQY
TRBJ1-1	TRBV10-3	-	AIKEENTEAF
TRBJ2-5	TRBV2	TRBD2	ASKGGGTEETQY
TRBJ2-7	TRBV29-1	-	SIEAGSHEQY
TRBJ1-6	TRBV10-3	-	AIRTGNSPLH
TRBJ2-5	TRBV18	-	ASSPRRESPQETQY
TRBJ2-7	TRBV6-1	TRBD1	ASSGIGQGALYEQY
TRBJ1-5	TRBV19	-	ASSSDRFNQPQH
TRBJ1-1	TRBV5-1	TRBD1	ASSSNQGALEAF
TRBJ2-1	TRBV29-1	TRBD1	SGSRDSNEQF
TRBJ2-5	TRBV18	TRBD2	ASSPPSGAGTQY